The 19 T cell receptor beta chains below were found in one sample sequenced in a study of T cells in tuberculosis. After thawing and overnight rest, PBMC were stained with GMM-loaded CD1B tetramer, viability dye and anti-CD3 for sorting. C32 glucose monomycolate from Rhodococcus equi was loaded onto the CD1B tetramers. Sequencing used immunoSEQ multiplex PCR; TCRdb keeps in-frame clones, though not all of them. The sample contains around 50,000 clones, 88% of which appear only once. Sequencing was done on a sample of CD1b-GMM tetramer-negative cells sorted from PBMCs. The receptor set was obtained from an adult woman with latent tuberculosis.

CDR3 in DNA: TGTGCCAGCTCAGTGGCGGGAGTCGTAGATACGCAGTATTTT. Translated: CASSVAGVVDTQYF. V and J are TRBV18 and TRBJ2-3, with TRBD2 matching over 7 bases. V dropped 5 bases and J dropped 5; count of bases not matched to a gene: 7. Germline-derived CDR1 and CDR2 are KGHSH and LQKENI. CDR3 length: 14 amino acids.

V and J are TRBV28 and TRBJ1-5, with D perhaps TRBD1 (6 bases). Trimming stripped 6 bases from V and 6 bases from J, with 21 bases between. CDR3 length: 16 residues. From germline, CDR1 is MDHEN and CDR2 SYDVKM. The CDR3 coding sequence is TGTGCCAGCAGGAGTCAGGGGTCCGGGTCCGGTCAGCCCCAGCATTTT. Residues: CASRSQGSGSGQPQHF.

This sequence joins TRBV7-8 and TRBJ2-2; 11 bases agree with TRBD2. Germline V gene data show CDR1 as SGHVS and CDR2 as FQNEAQ. J lost 4 bases, V lost 5 bases, and 6 bases had no gene match. This CDR3 is built from 16 residues. The CDR3 DNA reads as TGTGCCAGCAGCCGAACTAGCGGGAGAGTCACCGGGGAGCTGTTTTTT. The encoded protein is CASSRTSGRVTGELFF.

The chain employs TRBV4-2 and TRBJ1-2; D is possibly TRBD1 (6 bases). The V gene lost 0 bases and the J gene lost 8 bases, with 13 bases spanning the gap. The V gene's germline CDR1 is LGHNA and CDR2 YNFKEQ. The CDR3 is 14 amino acids. The CDR3 protein is CASSQEDRGRGYTF. The CDR3, as DNA: TGTGCCAGCAGCCAAGAGGACAGAGGCCGGGGCTACACCTTC.

This chain connects TRBV19 to TRBJ1-5; D gene ambiguous. Trimming took 0 bases from V and 3 from J, leaving 6 bases between them. Germline CDR1 and CDR2: LNHDA and SQIVND (reference sequence). The CDR3 contains 14 residues. The DNA for the CDR3 is TGTGCCAGTAGTATAGATCACTTCAATCAGCCCCAGCATTTT. It specifies CASSIDHFNQPQHF.

CDR3 sequence reads: CASSSQRDGVNEQFF. The CDR3 nucleotides read TGTGCCAGCAGCTCCCAGCGGGATGGGGTCAATGAGCAGTTCTTC. This chain joins TRBV5-4 and TRBJ2-1, with TRBD2 identical over 7 bases. CDR1 SGHNT and CDR2 YYREEE come from the germline V gene (reference sequence). This CDR3 region has 15 residues. The trim removed 3 bases at V and 6 bases at J, leaving 9 bases unmatched.

The chain has TRBV4-3 and TRBJ2-7; 7 bases fit TRBD1. The germline CDR1 and CDR2 sequences are LGHNA and YSLEER. CDR3 length equals 14 residues. Trimming took 1 base from V and 3 from J; bases not matched to a gene: 3. The DNA of the CDR3 is TGCGCCAGCAGCCAAGTGACAGGGAGCTACGAGCAGTACTTC. As protein: CASSQVTGSYEQYF.

This clone occurred once. The rearrangement links TRBV7-9 to TRBJ2-1; TRBD2 agrees at 12 bases. The CDR3 length is 15 residues. CDR1 SEHNR and CDR2 FQNEAQ come from the germline V gene (reference sequence). V was pared by 8 bases and J by 4 bases, with 6 bases of the junction left unmatched. CDR3: CASETSGSGYNEQFF. The DNA for the CDR3 is TGTGCCAGCGAGACTAGCGGGAGCGGGTACAATGAGCAGTTCTTC.

This sequence joins TRBV4-2 and TRBJ1-5, with TRBD1 identical over 7 bases. J was trimmed by 6 bases and V by 2 bases; bases with no gene match: 4. Germline assignment: CDR1 LGHNA and CDR2 YNFKEQ. This CDR3 is built from 14 residues. Here the CDR3 DNA reads TGTGCCAGCAGCCAACTCACAGGGGTTCAGCCCCAGCATTTT. Amino acid sequence: CASSQLTGVQPQHF.

V is TRBV7-8 and J is TRBJ2-7; tentative D call: TRBD1 (6 bases). Germline loops: CDR1 SGHVS, CDR2 FQNEAQ. V dropped 1 base and J dropped 1 base, with 11 bases sitting between them. The CDR3 runs to 15 residues. The CDR3 DNA follows: TGTGCCAGCAGCTTAGGTTGGGGGCAATCCTACGAGCAGTACTTC. Translating gives CASSLGWGQSYEQYF.

This chain links TRBV4-1 with TRBJ1-2; D perhaps matches TRBD1 (6 bases). The germline V gene has CDR1 MGHRA and CDR2 YSYEKL. The V end was cut by 2 bases, the J end by 2 bases, with 9 bases between. The CDR3 has 14 residues. The CDR3 loop reads CASSQPTGNYGYTF. Here the CDR3 DNA reads TGCGCCAGCAGCCAACCGACAGGAAACTATGGCTACACCTTC.

V and J are TRBV5-1 and TRBJ2-5, with 8 bases that match TRBD2. Germline-derived CDR1 and CDR2 are SGHRS and YFSETQ. The CDR3 runs to 15 residues. The V gene end was trimmed by 2 bases and the J gene end by 1 base; junction bases not matched to a gene: 4. This CDR3 is CASSLGSGVQETQYF. CDR3 DNA: TGCGCCAGCAGCTTAGGTAGCGGGGTCCAAGAGACCCAGTACTTC.

This clone was counted once. The V call is TRBV27, the J call TRBJ1-2, with TRBD1 matching over 10 bases. The CDR3 consists of 15 residues. Germline trimming cut 6 bases from V and 6 bases from J; bases unmatched to any gene: 10. Per germline, CDR1 MNHEY and CDR2 SMNVEV (reference sequence). CDR3 coding DNA: TGTGCCAGCAGCCGAGGTGGACAGGGGGAGGATGGCTACACCTTC. Its translation: CASSRGGQGEDGYTF.

This chain links TRBV7-8 with TRBJ2-1, with 7 nucleotides matching TRBD2. The CDR3 extends over 17 amino acids. V gave up 1 base and J gave up 11 bases; unmatched junction bases: 17. CDR1 and CDR2 from the germline V gene are SGHVS and FQNEAQ. CDR3 DNA: TGTGCCAGCAGCTTAGGGACCGGTCGGGAGGCACGTTTTAAGCAGTTCTTC. It is translated as CASSLGTGREARFKQFF.

This chain joins TRBV6-6 and TRBJ2-3; 7 nucleotides align to TRBD2. Germline-derived CDR1 and CDR2 are MNHNY and SVGAGI (reference sequence). The CDR3 sequence is 16 residues long. J lost 2 bases, V lost 3 bases, and 8 bases had no gene match. The CDR3 DNA is TGTGCCAGCAGTTATTCTAGCGGTTATTACACAGATACGCAGTATTTT. Protein: CASSYSSGYYTDTQYF.

The J gene is TRBJ1-2, the V gene TRBV6-5; maybe TRBD1 (6 bases). V gave up 5 bases and J gave up 4 bases, with 17 bases separating them. CDR3 length: 15 amino acids. Germline-derived CDR1 and CDR2 are MNHEY and SVGAGI. The CDR3 region is CASSRRQEKGYGYTF. In nucleotides, the CDR3 is TGTGCCAGCAGTAGACGACAGGAAAAGGGCTATGGCTACACCTTC.

This chain uses TRBV6-5 with TRBJ1-2; tentatively, D is TRBD1 (6 bases). V was trimmed by 5 bases and J by 1 base, leaving 8 bases between them. The germline gives CDR1 MNHEY, CDR2 SVGAGI. The CDR3 is made up of 13 amino acids. CDR3 nucleotides: TGTGCCAGCAGTCCGGACAGTAACTATGGCTACACCTTC. Translation: CASSPDSNYGYTF.

The chain links TRBV4-1 to TRBJ2-5; 8 nucleotides agree with TRBD2. This CDR3 contains 15 residues. V lost 3 bases, J lost 5 bases, and 8 bases stayed unmatched. Germline V CDR1 and CDR2: MGHRA, YSYEKL. This CDR3 is CASSHRWASGETQYF. DNA for the CDR3: TGCGCCAGCAGCCACAGGTGGGCTAGCGGGGAGACCCAGTACTTC.

V and J are TRBV6-1 and TRBJ1-5; D unresolved. The germline V and J ends were trimmed by 5 bases and 0 bases, with 8 bases remaining between them. CDR1 and CDR2 (germline): MNHNS, SASEGT. CDR3 length: 14 amino acids. The CDR3 is CASSSVYSNQPQHF. The CDR3 DNA sequence: TGTGCCAGCAGTTCCGTCTATAGCAATCAGCCCCAGCATTTT.